The rows below give T cell receptor beta chains drawn from one sample of a study of T-cell reconstitution after alpha-beta-depleted transplantation in children. TCRdb re-called the PCR reads through MiXCR, storing one row per CDR3 protein. Of approximately 1,000,000 distinct CDR3 sequences listed, 25% to 35% are singletons. This specimen consisted of PBMCs, mostly from graft donor cells, obtained 360 days after TCRalphabeta/CD19-depleted stem cell transplant. These receptors were taken from a boy less than two years old who had a stem cell transplant for SCID, so the T cells may come from the graft donor. Both conserved end residues are trimmed from each CDR3. Fields, in order: V gene, CDR3 protein.

TRBV27 ASSSHSGRTEAF
TRBV11-1 ASSPHPDRPPTSDTQY
TRBV11-2 ASSLPPGQGTDTQY
TRBV4-1 ASSQESRGTLSGNTIY
TRBV20-1 SAPHRALAKNIQY
TRBV25-1 ASSDYRDSTYEQY
TRBV5-1 ASERTGPLSSYNEQF
TRBV10-3 AIGQIGVYGYT
TRBV11-2 ASSRDSLPLYEQY
TRBV12-5 ASGIPHWALLWSYYGYT
TRBV5-1 ASSLEGPGGTDTQY
TRBV5-1 ASSWMLAFSDTGELF
TRBV5-1 ASSTGTRVSVTDTQY
TRBV12-3/TRBV12-4 ASSSPGLTAYEQY
TRBV7-9 ASSLPGQQY
TRBV18 ASSPQARETEAF
TRBV13 ASSLGLGEFKNIQY
TRBV20-1 SASGGGLGELF
TRBV7-9 ASSLAQGSGANVLT
TRBV20-1 SASPAGRPDTQY
TRBV5-1 ASSLAGLRGRPTYEQY
TRBV12-3/TRBV12-4 ASSSCRVWWEQF
TRBV4-1 ASLPTRVHYNEQF
TRBV6-1 ASSGIGTVNQPQH
TRBV12-3/TRBV12-4 ASSVAGVSTDTQY
TRBV20-1 SAREGYPNYGYT
TRBV12-3/TRBV12-4 ASRLGQGEYSNQPQH
TRBV4-3 ASSQDPSGDYGYT
TRBV5-2 AISPGGQGRSYEQY
TRBV24-1 ATSDLTSGGLRDTQY
TRBV20-1 SARDRYLGQQY
TRBV2 ASRLSGQGANNEQF
TRBV29-1 SVKTGVAF
TRBV7-9 ASSAAYPGPYNEQF
TRBV4-1 ASSNGGGPYNEQF
TRBV7-2 ASSQIARTSINQQF
TRBV11-3 ASRGPITDTQY
TRBV5-1 ASSFGRQTSGANVLT
TRBV3-1 ASSQGGRGGGYT
TRBV11-1 ASSRRRDSYNEQF
TRBV5-4 ASTRDRGGYTEAF
TRBV6-1 ASSTSLVSEQY
TRBV15 ATSRGETSARNTQY